The entry below describes one TCR beta chain. These data belong to a study of T cells in Graves' hyperthyroidism and ophthalmopathy. Amplification of TCR beta CDR3 regions was performed using RNA transcripts as template. During a first-round RT-PCR of the TCR CDR3, the HTBI primer set was used. From the multiplex PCR reads, TCRdb called clonotypes with MiXCR, one entry per CDR3 protein. The sample consists of about 840,000 distinct CDR3 sequences, around 39% of them appearing once. Stable hyperthyroidism: no ophthalmopathy progression over 18 months of follow-up. It was approximately 9.4 ml of fresh peripheral blood that supplied the PBMCs. V was clipped by 0 bases and J by 5 bases, with 7 bases between them. CDR1 and CDR2 from the germline V gene are SGHAT and FQNNGV. The CDR3 sequence is 14 residues long.

Specimen: blood. The sequence was collected from a man younger than 30 with Graves' hyperthyroidism. The chain combines TRBV11-2 with TRBJ1-4; D call uncertain. In DNA form, the CDR3 reads TGTGCCAGCAGCTTAGATGGGCCCAATGAAAAACTGTTTTTT. This sequence encodes CASSLDGPNEKLFF.